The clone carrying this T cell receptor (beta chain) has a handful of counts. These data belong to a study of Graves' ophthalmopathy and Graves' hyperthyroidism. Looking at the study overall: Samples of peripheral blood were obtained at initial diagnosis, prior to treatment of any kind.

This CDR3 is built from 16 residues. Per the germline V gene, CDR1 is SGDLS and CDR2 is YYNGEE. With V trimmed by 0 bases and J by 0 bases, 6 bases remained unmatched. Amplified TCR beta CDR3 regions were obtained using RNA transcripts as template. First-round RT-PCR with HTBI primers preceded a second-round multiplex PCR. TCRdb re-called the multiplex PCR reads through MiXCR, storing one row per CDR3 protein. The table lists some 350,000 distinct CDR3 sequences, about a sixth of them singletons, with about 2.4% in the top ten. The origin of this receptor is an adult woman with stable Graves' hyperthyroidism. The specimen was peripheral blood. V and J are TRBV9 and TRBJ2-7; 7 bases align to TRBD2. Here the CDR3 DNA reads TGTGCCAGCAGCGTAGACGGGGCGGGAGTCTCCTACGAGCAGTACTTC. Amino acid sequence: CASSVDGAGVSYEQYF. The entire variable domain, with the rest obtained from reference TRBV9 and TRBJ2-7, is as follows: DSGVTQTPKHLITATGQRVTLRCSPRSGDLSVYWYQQSLDQGLQFLIQYYNGEERAKGNILERFSAQQFPDLHSELNLSSLELGDSALYFCASSVDGAGVSYEQYFGPGTRLTVT.